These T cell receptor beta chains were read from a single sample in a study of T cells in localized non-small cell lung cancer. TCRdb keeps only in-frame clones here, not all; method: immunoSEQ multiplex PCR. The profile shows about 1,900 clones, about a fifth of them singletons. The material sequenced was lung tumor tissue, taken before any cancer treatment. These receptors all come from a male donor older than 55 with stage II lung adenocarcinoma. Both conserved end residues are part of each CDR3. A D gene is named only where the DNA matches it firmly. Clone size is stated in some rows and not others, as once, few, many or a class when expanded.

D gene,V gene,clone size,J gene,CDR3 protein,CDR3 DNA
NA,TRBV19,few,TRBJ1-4,CASSKGQRFEKLFF,TGTGCCAGTAGTAAAGGACAACGCTTTGAAAAACTGTTTTTT
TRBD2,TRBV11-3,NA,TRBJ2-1,CASSLVASGSNEQFF,TGTGCCAGCAGCTTGGTGGCTAGCGGGTCTAATGAGCAGTTCTTC
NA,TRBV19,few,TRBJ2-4,CASSIGPPGNIQYF,TGTGCCAGTAGTATTGGTCCCCCGGGAAACATTCAGTACTTC
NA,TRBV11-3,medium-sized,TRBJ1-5,CASSPAGRNQPQHF,TGTGCCAGCAGCCCCGCCGGGCGGAATCAGCCCCAGCATTTT
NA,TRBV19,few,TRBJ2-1,CASSLDRYNEQFF,TGTGCCAGTAGCTTGGACAGATACAATGAGCAGTTCTTC
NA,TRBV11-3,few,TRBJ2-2,CASSLTDGAGELFF,TGTGCCAGCAGCCTAACGGACGGTGCCGGGGAGCTGTTTTTT
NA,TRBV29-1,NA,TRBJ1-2,CSVPSAEQIYGYTF,TGCAGCGTTCCCTCCGCAGAGCAAATCTATGGCTACACCTTC
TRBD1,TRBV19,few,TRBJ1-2,CASSPDRGLGGYTF,TGTGCCAGTAGCCCGGACAGGGGGCTTGGTGGCTACACCTTC
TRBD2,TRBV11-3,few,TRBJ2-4,CASSIGLAGSIQYF,TGTGCCAGCAGCATCGGACTAGCGGGAAGCATTCAGTACTTC
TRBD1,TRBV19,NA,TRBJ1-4,CASSSGQGRNEKLFF,TGTGCCAGTAGTTCCGGACAGGGTCGGAATGAAAAACTGTTTTTT
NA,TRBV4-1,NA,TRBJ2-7,CASSQDQRYEQYF,TGCGCCAGCAGCCAAGATCAGCGTTACGAGCAGTACTTC
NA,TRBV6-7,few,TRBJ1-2,CASSRQTIYTF,TGTGCCAGCAGCCGACAAACTATCTACACCTTC
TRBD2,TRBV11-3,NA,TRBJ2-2,CASSLLSSGGTTGELFF,TGTGCCAGCAGCTTACTCTCTAGCGGGGGGACCACCGGGGAGCTGTTTTTT
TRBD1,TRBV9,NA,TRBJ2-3,CASSRDSLDTQYF,TGTGCCAGCAGTCGGGACAGCCTAGATACGCAGTATTTT
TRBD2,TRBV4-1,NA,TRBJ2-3,CASSLGGVVDTQYF,TGCGCCAGCTCCCTGGGGGGGGTTGTAGATACGCAGTATTTT
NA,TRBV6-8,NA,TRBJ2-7,CASRRGPADSYEQYF,TGTGCCAGCAGGCGGGGCCCGGCGGACTCCTACGAGCAGTACTTC
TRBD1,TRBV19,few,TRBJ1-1,CASSPGQGATEAFF,TGTGCCAGTAGCCCTGGACAGGGGGCAACTGAAGCTTTCTTT